This T cell receptor beta chain was observed in a study of beta chain features in type 1 diabetes. Whole-study results and caveats: Sampled from patients, naive, central memory and Treg TCRB repertoires appeared more similar than those sampled from healthy donors.

Trimming left V 0 bases short and J 6 bases short, with 9 bases between. The CDR3 sequence is 14 residues long. Germline V gene lookup returns CDR1 SGHAT and CDR2 FQDESV (reference sequence). This clone was seen a few times. The antigen is unknown. The isolated RNA, all of it, was reverse transcribed, so expressed TCRB transcripts were what got sequenced. Reads from naive, central memory and regulatory T cell samples averaged around 3.6 million. Clones were sequenced by immunoSEQ multiplex PCR, and TCRdb holds only the in-frame ones, with some missing. The sample lists roughly 150,000 clones; just over 9% were seen once.

This chain uses TRBV11-1 with TRBJ2-1, with D possibly matching TRBD1 (5 bases). Sequencing used central memory CD4+ T cells from blood. The TCR was taken from a woman younger than 35 in good health. The CDR3 reads CASSLAVDSNEQFF. In DNA form, the CDR3 reads TGTGCCAGCAGCTTAGCGGTCGACAGCAATGAGCAGTTCTTC.